Listed below are T cell receptor beta chains from one sample, sequenced in a study of cytomegalovirus exposure and HLA in healthy donors. The table came from immunoSEQ multiplex PCR; TCRdb's copy has only in-frame clones and leaves some out. Among under 250,000 clones listed, over 65% were seen once. Input material: PBMCs. Source of these receptors: a man between 18 and 29 years old in good health and CMV-seronegative. The CDR3 runs from the conserved cysteine through the conserved F or W. The D gene is left open where the match is weak. A clone size is listed for some rows: how often the clone was seen (once, few, many), or a class if it is expanded.

TRBD2 | once | TRBJ2-3 | TRBV5-1 | CASSLWGLAGDLADTQYF | TGCGCCAGCAGCTTGTGGGGACTAGCGGGAGACTTGGCGGATACGCAGTATTTT
TRBD1 | . | TRBJ1-5 | TRBV27 | CASSEGQGASSLQPQHF | TGTGCCAGCAGTGAGGGACAGGGGGCGAGTTCCCTTCAGCCCCAGCATTTT
TRBD2 | . | TRBJ2-7 | TRBV7-9 | CSSSPGTSGLEEQYF | TGTTCCAGCAGCCCCGGGACTAGCGGCCTAGAAGAGCAGTACTTC
TRBD2 | . | TRBJ2-5 | TRBV4-2 | CASSHALGEREGHETQYF | TGTGCCAGCAGCCATGCCTTGGGGGAGCGGGAGGGCCATGAGACCCAGTACTTC
. | once | TRBJ1-3 | TRBV11-2 | CASSLAQGIDTIYF | TGTGCCAGCAGCTTAGCACAGGGTATAGACACCATATATTTT
. | . | TRBJ1-2 | TRBV2 | CASSEALQGQAWGYTF | TGTGCCAGCAGTGAAGCGCTTCAGGGGCAGGCCTGGGGCTACACCTTC
. | once | TRBJ1-5 | TRBV19 | CASMRSIYSNQPQHF | TGTGCCAGTATGCGTTCGATTTATAGCAATCAGCCCCAGCATTTT
TRBD1 | . | TRBJ2-3 | TRBV19 | CATTDRGGRTDTQYF | TGTGCCACTACGGACAGGGGCGGACGCACAGATACGCAGTATTTT
. | . | TRBJ2-1 | TRBV18 | CASSPPIAKSSYNEQFF | TGTGCCAGCTCACCACCGATAGCTAAAAGCTCCTACAATGAGCAGTTCTTC
TRBD2 | . | TRBJ2-1 | TRBV5-1 | CASSMTAGGPSYNEQFF | TGCGCCAGCAGTATGACAGCGGGAGGGCCGTCCTACAATGAGCAGTTCTTC
. | few | TRBJ2-7 | TRBV21-1 | CASSTRTSEQSYEQYF | TGTGCCAGCAGCACCCGGACTAGCGAACAATCTTACGAGCAGTACTTC
TRBD1 | . | TRBJ2-1 | TRBV27 | CASSRDRGENEQFF | TGTGCCAGCAGCAGGGACAGGGGAGAGAATGAGCAGTTCTTC
. | . | TRBJ1-3 | TRBV6-6 | CASSRFVGATGNTIYF | TGTGCCAGCAGTCGTTTTGTGGGGGCTACTGGAAACACCATATATTTT
. | . | TRBJ1-2 | TRBV14 | CASSQGLNYGYTF | TGTGCCAGCAGCCAAGGACTGAACTATGGCTACACCTTC
. | . | TRBJ2-1 | TRBV30 | CALTGVSSYNEQFF | TGTGCCCTCACGGGGGTCAGCTCCTACAATGAGCAGTTCTTC
TRBD1 | . | TRBJ1-1 | TRBV28 | CASSLIGDRALEAFF | TGTGCCAGCAGTCTGATAGGGGACAGGGCGCTTGAAGCTTTCTTT
TRBD2 | few | TRBJ2-1 | TRBV27 | CASSLSILAGYNEQFF | TGTGCCAGCAGTTTATCGATCCTAGCGGGATACAATGAGCAGTTCTTC
TRBD1 | . | TRBJ1-1 | TRBV25-1 | CASTGQGVTEAFF | TGTGCCAGCACCGGACAGGGGGTTACTGAAGCTTTCTTT
. | . | TRBJ1-1 | TRBV5-4 | CASSSLQVGLGEAFF | TGTGCCAGCAGCTCCTTACAGGTCGGCTTGGGAGAAGCTTTCTTT
TRBD2 | . | TRBJ2-1 | TRBV27 | CASSTSGSLEYNEQFF | TGTGCCAGCAGTACTAGCGGGAGTTTAGAATACAATGAGCAGTTCTTC
. | few | TRBJ2-3 | TRBV9 | CASSVRADTDTQYF | TGTGCCAGCAGCGTGAGGGCGGACACAGATACGCAGTATTTT
. | . | TRBJ2-7 | TRBV7-2 | CASSLLYEQYF | TGTGCCAGCAGCTTACTCTACGAGCAGTACTTC
TRBD2 | . | TRBJ2-2 | TRBV7-3 | CASSLAASGLLTGELFF | TGTGCCAGCAGCTTAGCGGCTAGCGGCCTGCTTACCGGGGAGCTGTTTTTT
TRBD1 | . | TRBJ1-1 | TRBV5-4 | CASSLAGDRGRMNTEAFF | TGTGCCAGCAGCTTGGCCGGTGACAGGGGACGCATGAACACTGAAGCTTTCTTT
. | few | TRBJ1-1 | TRBV19 | CASGTKMNTEAFF | TGTGCCAGTGGGACAAAAATGAACACTGAAGCTTTCTTT
. | . | TRBJ2-1 | TRBV6-1 | CASTEGAWYNEQFF | TGTGCCAGCACTGAAGGAGCGTGGTACAATGAGCAGTTCTTC
TRBD1 | few | TRBJ1-5 | TRBV15 | CATGDDREDQPQHF | TGTGCCACCGGGGACGACAGGGAGGATCAGCCCCAGCATTTT
TRBD2 | once | TRBJ2-7 | TRBV10-3 | CAISEGLAGVGEQYF | TGTGCCATCAGTGAGGGACTAGCGGGAGTGGGTGAGCAGTACTTC
. | . | TRBJ2-1 | TRBV6-5 | CASSYSRGISYNEQFF | TGTGCCAGCAGTTACTCGAGAGGGATCTCCTACAATGAGCAGTTCTTC
TRBD1 | . | TRBJ1-3 | TRBV5-4 | CASSLSQGAGNTIYF | TGTGCCAGCAGCTTGTCACAGGGGGCGGGAAACACCATATATTTT
TRBD1 | . | TRBJ2-5 | TRBV7-3 | CASSKFPGQGVSETQYF | TGTGCCAGCAGTAAATTTCCGGGACAGGGGGTATCGGAGACCCAGTACTTC
. | . | TRBJ2-7 | TRBV7-9 | CASSPTGYEQYF | TGTGCCAGCAGCCCGACAGGCTACGAGCAGTACTTC
. | . | TRBJ1-5 | TRBV6-6 | CASSYSRQQQPQHF | TGTGCCAGCAGTTACTCGAGACAACAGCAGCCCCAGCATTTT
TRBD2 | . | TRBJ2-7 | TRBV7-8 | CASSSAGPRGDYEQYF | TGTGCCAGCAGCTCCGCGGGACCACGGGGGGACTACGAGCAGTACTTC
TRBD1 | . | TRBJ1-5 | TRBV6-5 | CASSGTGGESPQHF | TGTGCCAGCAGTGGAACAGGGGGCGAGTCCCCCCAGCATTTT
TRBD2 | . | TRBJ2-2 | TRBV18 | CASSPRLAGANEELFF | TGTGCCAGCTCACCACGTCTAGCGGGAGCTAACGAGGAGCTGTTTTTT
. | . | TRBJ1-1 | TRBV9 | CASSPSLGQEAFF | TGTGCCAGCAGCCCGTCCCTGGGCCAAGAAGCTTTCTTT
. | . | TRBJ2-7 | TRBV2 | CASSPRLTYEQYF | TGTGCCAGCAGCCCCAGGCTAACCTACGAGCAGTACTTC
. | . | TRBJ1-5 | TRBV27 | CASSTTGRVWHF | TGTGCCAGCAGTACCACAGGGAGGGTTTGGCATTTT
TRBD1 | . | TRBJ2-1 | TRBV16 | CASSQAVGQGMYEQFF | TGTGCCAGCAGCCAAGCGGTAGGACAGGGAATGTATGAGCAGTTCTTC
. | . | TRBJ1-5 | TRBV30 | CAWSLGGGQPQHF | TGTGCCTGGAGCCTAGGGGGGGGCCAGCCCCAGCATTTT
. | . | TRBJ1-1 | TRBV5-4 | CASSLGRRNTEAFF | TGTGCCAGCAGCTTGGGGCGGAGGAACACTGAAGCTTTCTTT
TRBD2 | . | TRBJ2-4 | TRBV29-1 | CSVLAGVKNIQYF | TGCAGCGTGTTAGCGGGAGTCAAAAACATTCAGTACTTC
TRBD2 | . | TRBJ2-7 | TRBV6-4 | CASSDLSGLAGVEQYF | TGTGCCAGCAGTGACCTCTCGGGACTAGCGGGGGTTGAGCAGTACTTC
TRBD1 | . | TRBJ2-7 | TRBV5-1 | CASSSYRGEEQYF | TGCGCCAGCAGCTCATACAGGGGCGAAGAGCAGTACTTC
. | . | TRBJ2-1 | TRBV7-3 | CASSTTSLGEQFF | TGTGCCAGCAGCACGACTAGTTTGGGTGAGCAGTTCTTC
. | . | TRBJ2-7 | TRBV19 | CASSLRDFSYEQYF | TGTGCCAGTAGTCTCCGGGACTTCTCCTACGAGCAGTACTTC
. | . | TRBJ2-2 | TRBV4-2 | CASSQDRGTVANTGKLFF | TGTGCCAGCAGCCAAGATAGGGGGACCGTTGCGAACACCGGGAAGCTGTTTTTT
TRBD1 | . | TRBJ1-2 | TRBV11-2 | CASSSTGEGGYTF | TGTGCCAGCAGCTCGACAGGGGAGGGCGGCTACACCTTC
TRBD2 | once | TRBJ2-3 | TRBV7-2 | CASSFGLATDTQYF | TGTGCCAGCAGCTTCGGACTAGCGACAGATACGCAGTATTTT
TRBD2 | . | TRBJ2-1 | TRBV7-9 | CASSPTSVLIYNEQFF | TGTGCCAGCAGCCCCACTAGCGTACTCATCTACAATGAGCAGTTCTTC
TRBD1 | . | TRBJ1-1 | TRBV18 | CASSVEGANTEAFF | TGTGCCAGCTCGGTCGAGGGGGCGAACACTGAAGCTTTCTTT
TRBD2 | . | TRBJ2-7 | TRBV4-1 | CASSQTSGLAYEQYF | TGCGCCAGCAGCCAAACTAGCGGACTGGCCTACGAGCAGTACTTC
. | . | TRBJ2-5 | TRBV7-8 | CASSLPRRGQATSGQETQYF | TGTGCCAGCAGCTTACCCCGCAGGGGGCAAGCGACTAGCGGCCAAGAGACCCAGTACTTC
. | . | TRBJ2-7 | TRBV7-9 | CSSSDQRSRAYEQYF | TGTTCCAGCAGCGACCAGCGGAGTCGGGCCTACGAGCAGTACTTC